This T cell receptor (beta chain) was captured by sequencing in a study of blood T cell repertoires in COVID-19. Study information: Spain, Italy and the United States supplied samples that represented acute and convalescent COVID-19. The cDNA or gDNA used as material had been derived from T cells, B-cell-depleted T cells, or PBMCs.

V lost 3 bases and J lost 7; bases outside the gene matches: 11. The CDR3 consists of 14 residues. Per germline, CDR1 DFQATT and CDR2 SNEGSKA (reference sequence). In the original processing: Reference gene primers were amplified, and this amplification served to estimate nucleated cell counts. The method was immunoSEQ multiplex PCR; TCRdb's version includes in-frame clones alone and lacks a portion of them. V, J and clone size are those of that table, while D and trimming were read from the DNA. The sample has fewer than 250,000 clones, about 87% seen once. Specimen: peripheral blood. J is TRBJ1-2 and V is TRBV20-1, with TRBD1 matching 7 bases. This receptor was obtained from a man between 65 and 80 years old with acute or convalescent COVID-19. CDR3 protein: CSASPGGEFGGYTF. The CDR3 coding sequence is TGCAGTGCTAGTCCAGGGGGTGAATTTGGTGGCTACACCTTC.